The 25 T cell receptor beta chains given below trace back to one sample, sequenced in a study of cytomegalovirus exposure and HLA in healthy donors (dated by TCRdb to between 2016 and 2019). Receptors were amplified or captured by the immunoSEQ multiplex PCR assay. The multiplex PCR relied on a mix of 60 forward primers for TCR Vbeta segments and 13 reverse primers for TCR Jbeta segments. What TCRdb holds here is the immuneACCESS table cut down to in-frame rearrangements. Part of the clones is not present; checked against another copy, under half of the missing clones reflect an unresolved V gene, and the others are unexplained. The sample contains tens of thousands of clones, 74% of them found a single time. The ten largest account for 6.3% of the sample. Sequencing was carried out using PBMCs. These receptors originate from a young man in good health and CMV-seronegative.

This sequence joins TRBV5-4 and TRBJ2-6; TRBD1 matches 9 bases. Per germline, CDR1 SGHNT and CDR2 YYREEE (reference sequence). This CDR3 is built from 18 residues. The V and J ends lost 2 bases and 3 bases, in that order; junction bases with no gene match: 9. This chain's CDR3 is CASSLSGTGLYGANVLTF. The CDR3 bases are TGTGCCAGCAGCTTATCCGGGACAGGGCTTTATGGGGCCAACGTCCTGACTTTC.

J is TRBJ2-3 and V is TRBV2; TRBD2 might be the D (6 bases). The V gene lost 4 bases and the J gene lost 1 base, with 12 bases spanning the gap. Germline CDR1 and CDR2: SNHLY and FYNNEI. The length of the CDR3 is 15 residues. CDR3 sequence reads: CASSGRGTRTDTQYF. CDR3 in DNA: TGTGCCAGCAGTGGTCGGGGGACCCGCACAGATACGCAGTATTTT.

The V call is TRBV6-6, the J call TRBJ2-7; perhaps TRBD1 as D (6 bases). The V end was cut by 2 bases, the J end by 4 bases, with 12 bases between. This CDR3 spans 14 amino acids. Germline-derived CDR1 and CDR2 are MNHNY and SVGAGI (reference sequence). CDR3: CASSYRDTWYEQYF. In nucleotides, the CDR3 is TGTGCCAGCAGTTACAGGGACACTTGGTACGAGCAGTACTTC.

The chain couples TRBV19 to TRBJ2-3; 11 nucleotides agree with TRBD2. Germline V lookup: CDR1 LNHDA, CDR2 SQIVND (reference sequence). CDR3 length: 15 residues. Trimming removed 1 base from V and 3 bases from J; junction bases left unmatched: 0. The CDR3 nucleotides are TGTGCCAGTAGTATAGGGACTAGCGGGACAGATACGCAGTATTTT. This codes for CASSIGTSGTDTQYF.

V usage is TRBV6-1 and J usage is TRBJ1-1, with no clear D. CDR1 and CDR2 from the germline V gene are MNHNS and SASEGT. Trimming pared 5 bases from V and 2 bases from J, leaving 15 bases between. The length of the CDR3 is 15 residues. CDR3 amino acids: CASSLLTHVNTEAFF. In nucleotides, the CDR3 is TGTGCCAGCAGTTTACTAACCCATGTCAACACTGAAGCTTTCTTT.

This clone has just a few counts. This sequence joins TRBV2 and TRBJ1-5, with TRBD1 matching over 8 bases. Germline CDR1 and CDR2: SNHLY and FYNNEI. The CDR3 contains 15 residues. Germline trimming cut 1 base from V and 8 bases from J; bases unmatched to any gene: 7. The CDR3 nucleotides read TGTGCCAGCAGTGAAGGCTCAGGGGGCGTGAAGCCCCAGCATTTT. Its protein product is CASSEGSGGVKPQHF.

The V and J genes are TRBV6-5 and TRBJ2-2, with 8 bases fitting TRBD1. This CDR3 is 16 amino acids long. The germline V gene has CDR1 MNHEY and CDR2 SVGAGI. Trimming took 3 bases from V and 0 from J; bases not matched to a gene: 3. This CDR3 is CASSYNRGANTGELFF. CDR3 nucleotide sequence: TGTGCCAGCAGTTATAACAGGGGGGCGAACACCGGGGAGCTGTTTTTT.

The chain has TRBV7-2 and TRBJ2-3, with no clear D. V lost 5 bases and J 0 bases, leaving 12 bases between the germline ends. The CDR3 length is 15 residues. The V gene's germline CDR1 is SGHTA and CDR2 FQGNSA. The CDR3 region is CASSPQAVSTDTQYF. The CDR3 DNA follows: TGTGCCAGCAGCCCCCAGGCCGTTAGCACAGATACGCAGTATTTT. The whole variable domain, remainder taken from reference TRBV7-2 and TRBJ2-3, is GAGVSQSPSNKVTEKGKDVELRCDPISGHTALYWYRQSLGQGLEFLIYFQGNSAPDKSGLPSDRFSAERTGGSVSTLTIQRTQQEDSAVYLCASSPQAVSTDTQYFGPGTRLTVL.

This clone was seen only a few times. The CDR3 bases are TGTGCCAGCAGCTCCCGAAACCCTCTACAGGGAACAGATGGCTACACCTTC. Protein product: CASSSRNPLQGTDGYTF. The rearrangement links TRBV7-2 to TRBJ1-2; possibly TRBD1 for D (6 bases). CDR1 SGHTA and CDR2 FQGNSA come from the germline V gene. The length of the CDR3 is 17 residues. V was cut by 4 bases and J by 6 bases, with 24 bases left in between.

The CDR3 nucleotides read TGCGCCAGCAGGCAAGAGGTGGGGGGGTCGGCTAGCGGGGGGGATCTCGCCTACGAGCAGTACTTC. It yields the protein CASRQEVGGSASGGDLAYEQYF. The chain employs TRBV23-1 and TRBJ2-7; TRBD2 aligns across 12 bases. TRBV23-1 is treated as an ORF (open reading frame) with a function not yet certain. The CDR3 is made up of 22 amino acids. Trimming at V came to 6 bases and at J to 2 bases, leaving 26 bases not matched to a gene.

The chain carries TRBV30 and TRBJ1-2, with 7 bases identical to TRBD1. Germline CDR1 and CDR2: GTSNPN and SVGIG (reference sequence). V was clipped by 3 bases and J by 8 bases; unmatched bases: 12. CDR3 length: 14 residues. CDR3 loop: CAWRKQGLPRGYTF. DNA of the CDR3: TGTGCCTGGAGAAAACAGGGGCTTCCCAGAGGCTACACCTTC.

Only a few counts were recorded for this clone. The rearrangement links TRBV6-1 to TRBJ1-4, with D perhaps TRBD1 (5 bases). V lost 0 bases, J lost 8 bases, and 19 bases lay in between. The V gene's germline CDR1 is MNHNS and CDR2 SASEGT. The CDR3 has 17 amino acids. The CDR3 loop reads CASSEAQGVGGREKLFF. CDR3 in DNA: TGTGCCAGCAGTGAAGCGCAAGGTGTCGGGGGGAGGGAAAAACTGTTTTTT.

The V and J genes are TRBV2 and TRBJ1-1; 12 bases match TRBD1. This CDR3 has 14 residues. Germline loops: CDR1 SNHLY, CDR2 FYNNEI. Losses at the gene ends were 6 bases for V and 7 bases for J; bases not matched to a gene: 6. CDR3 nucleotide sequence: TGTGCCAGCAGAGCCGGGACAGGGGGCGTTGAAGCTTTCTTT. This translates into CASRAGTGGVEAFF. The entire variable domain, with the rest obtained from reference TRBV2 and TRBJ1-1, is as follows: EPEVTQTPSHQVTQMGQEVILRCVPISNHLYFYWYRQILGQKVEFLVSFYNNEISEKSEIFDDQFSVERPDGSNFTLKIRSTKLEDSAMYFCASRAGTGGVEAFFGQGTRLTVV.

The chain joins TRBV10-1 to TRBJ2-7, with D perhaps TRBD1 (5 bases). This CDR3 has 12 amino acids. Germline assignment: CDR1 WNHNN and CDR2 SYGVQD (reference sequence). Trimming took 3 bases from V and 9 from J, leaving 12 bases between them. The CDR3 here is CASSDSWGTQYF. CDR3 sequence (DNA): TGCGCCAGCAGTGATTCATGGGGCACGCAGTACTTC.

The genes are TRBV2 and TRBJ2-7; D remains unclear. The CDR3 length is 15 residues. CDR1 SNHLY and CDR2 FYNNEI come from the germline V gene. V was shortened by 4 bases and J by 3 bases, with 16 bases between the two germline ends. The CDR3 loop is CASSAAFSRHYEQYF. The CDR3 nucleotides read TGTGCCAGCAGTGCGGCTTTTTCGAGGCACTACGAGCAGTACTTC.

There are a few counts of this clone. This chain links TRBV12-5 with TRBJ2-1; the D gene is possibly TRBD2 (5 bases). The CDR3 totals 12 residues. Germline assignment: CDR1 LGHNT and CDR2 FRNRAP. V was clipped by 6 bases and J by 7 bases, with 10 bases between them. This chain's CDR3 is CASGFSENEQFF. The CDR3 coding sequence is TGTGCTAGTGGCTTTAGCGAGAATGAGCAGTTCTTC. Together with reference TRBV12-5 and TRBJ2-1, the CDR3 gives the full variable domain: DARVTQTPRHKVTEMGQEVTMRCQPILGHNTVFWYRQTMMQGLELLAYFRNRAPLDDSGMPKDRFSAEMPDATLATLKIQPSEPRDSAVYFCASGFSENEQFFGPGTRLTVL.

J is TRBJ2-2 and V is TRBV18, with 7 positions matching TRBD1. Trimming at V came to 3 bases and at J to 2 bases, leaving 3 bases not matched to a gene. The CDR3 has 15 residues. The germline V gene has CDR1 KGHSH and CDR2 LQKENI. CDR3 sequence (DNA): TGTGCCAGCTCACCCCGACAGGGCAACACCGGGGAGCTGTTTTTT. It translates to CASSPRQGNTGELFF.

Relative to its sample, this clone is medium-sized (0.01 to 0.1%). The J gene is TRBJ2-3, the V gene TRBV2, with 7 bases fitting TRBD2. The ends lost 7 bases at V and 4 bases at J; junction bases unmatched: 11. This CDR3 comprises 15 residues. Germline loops: CDR1 SNHLY, CDR2 FYNNEI. The CDR3 here is CASIPPREDADTQYF. In nucleotides, the CDR3 is TGTGCCAGCATCCCCCCCCGGGAGGACGCAGATACGCAGTATTTT.

J is TRBJ2-7 and V is TRBV11-2, with 11 nucleotides matching TRBD2. Per the germline V gene, CDR1 is SGHAT and CDR2 is FQNNGV. Trimming cost V 4 bases and J 5 bases; bases outside gene matches: 13. The CDR3 has 17 amino acids. CDR3 residues: CASSSLGIAGGPHEQYF. As DNA, the CDR3 is TGTGCCAGCAGCTCGCTGGGGATAGCGGGAGGGCCCCACGAGCAGTACTTC.

The V and J genes are TRBV28 and TRBJ2-3, with 7 positions matching TRBD1. Germline-derived CDR1 and CDR2 are MDHEN and SYDVKM. The CDR3 totals 17 residues. The V and J ends lost 6 bases and 0 bases, in that order; junction bases with no gene match: 12. CDR3 sequence reads: CASSRPAQTGSTDTQYF. The CDR3 DNA follows: TGTGCCAGCAGCCGCCCGGCCCAGACAGGGAGCACAGATACGCAGTATTTT.

This clone was found a few times. The chain joins TRBV11-2 to TRBJ2-5, with a weak D call TRBD2 (5 bases). CDR1 and CDR2 from the germline V gene are SGHAT and FQNNGV. The CDR3 spans 15 residues. V was pared by 1 base and J by 3 bases, with 12 bases between. CDR3 nucleotide sequence: TGTGCCAGCAGCTTAGGGGTTGGGCGGGAAGAGACCCAGTACTTC. Its protein is CASSLGVGREETQYF. Based on the CDR3 plus reference TRBV11-2 and TRBJ2-5, the full variable domain is EAGVAQSPRYKIIEKRQSVAFWCNPISGHATLYWYQQILGQGPKLLIQFQNNGVVDDSQLPKDRFSAERLKGVDSTLKIQPAKLEDSAVYLCASSLGVGREETQYFGPGTRLLVL.

The rearrangement joins TRBV5-1 to TRBJ2-5, with D tentatively TRBD1 (6 bases). The assigned J gene may be wrong: the sequence end matches TRBJ2-7 better. This CDR3 region has 14 residues. From germline, CDR1 is SGHRS and CDR2 YFSETQ. The DNA of the CDR3 is TGCGCCAGCAGCTTGGGGCAGGGGTTACACGAGCAGTACTTC. It is translated as CASSLGQGLHEQYF.

This chain links TRBV6-5 with TRBJ1-3; no clear D gene. The CDR3 consists of 15 residues. Germline V gene sequence: CDR1 MNHEY, CDR2 SVGAGI. Trimming took 2 bases from V and 0 from J, leaving 8 bases between them. CDR3 DNA sequence: TGTGCCAGCAGTTACGGGCACCCCTCTGGAAACACCATATATTTT. Amino acids: CASSYGHPSGNTIYF.

A few counts support this clone. The chain recombines TRBV5-4 with TRBJ2-3; possible D gene TRBD1, 5 bases. The V end lost 0 bases, the J end lost 1 base, and 9 bases lay between the germline ends. Germline V lookup: CDR1 SGHNT, CDR2 YYREEE (reference sequence). CDR3 length equals 15 residues. CDR3 protein: CASSLEGQGTDTQYF. As DNA, the CDR3 is TGTGCCAGCAGCTTGGAGGGGCAGGGCACAGATACGCAGTATTTT.

V gene TRBV9 combines with J gene TRBJ1-1, with TRBD1 matching 7 bases. The CDR3 contains 14 residues. Germline V gene lookup returns CDR1 SGDLS and CDR2 YYNGEE. The J segment lost 0 bases and the V segment lost 4 bases, leaving 3 bases of the junction unmatched. CDR3 in amino acids: CASSKQGLNTEAFF. In DNA form, the CDR3 reads TGTGCCAGCAGCAAACAGGGGTTGAACACTGAAGCTTTCTTT.